One and the same sample provided the 7 T cell receptor beta chains below, sequenced in a study of T cells in Graves' hyperthyroidism and ophthalmopathy. It was RNA transcripts that yielded the amplified TCR beta CDR3 regions. The study used the HTBI primer set for a first-round RT-PCR of the TCR CDR3. TCRdb independently ran MiXCR on the multiplex PCR reads; one entry per CDR3 protein. This sample has 250,000 to 300,000 distinct CDR3 sequences, with roughly an eighth found just once. Sequencing was performed on blood. The receptors were gathered from a woman aged 40-49 years with Graves' hyperthyroidism.

This clonotype was counted many times. The V and J genes are TRBV6-5 and TRBJ2-7, with a tentative D call TRBD1 (5 bases). The CDR3 is 13 amino acids. Trimming stripped 2 bases from V and 2 bases from J, with 7 bases between. The germline V gene has CDR1 MNHEY and CDR2 SVGAGI. DNA for the CDR3: TGTGCCAGCAGTTACAGGGGTCCCTACGAGCAGTACTTC. Amino acids: CASSYRGPYEQYF.

This clonotype came up a few times. CDR3 sequence: CASSLFSRAGELFF. The CDR3, as DNA: TGTGCCAGCAGCTTATTCTCCCGAGCCGGGGAGCTGTTTTTT. The chain links TRBV7-9 to TRBJ2-2; no firm D call. The V and J ends lost 2 bases and 6 bases respectively, with 10 bases between them. The germline V gene has CDR1 SEHNR and CDR2 FQNEAQ (reference sequence). This CDR3 region has 14 residues.

This clonotype was picked up many times. V usage is TRBV28 and J usage is TRBJ2-5, with 7 bases matching TRBD2. V was pared by 3 bases and J by 1 base, with 5 bases of the junction left unmatched. Germline V CDR1 and CDR2: MDHEN, SYDVKM. There are 15 residues in the CDR3. CDR3 protein: CASSFARGVQETQYF. The DNA of the CDR3 is TGTGCCAGCAGTTTCGCCCGGGGGGTCCAAGAGACCCAGTACTTC.

V is TRBV5-1 and J is TRBJ2-7; 12 bases align to TRBD1. Germline V gives CDR1 SGHRS, CDR2 YFSETQ. The trim removed 3 bases at V and 7 bases at J, leaving 5 bases unmatched. The CDR3 spans 14 residues. CDR3 sequence (DNA): TGCGCCAGCAGCTCCGGGACAGGGGGCTGGGAGCAGTACTTC. Encoded protein: CASSSGTGGWEQYF.

The chain employs TRBV6-9 and TRBJ2-1, with 12 bases fitting TRBD2. The CDR3 runs to 18 residues. Germline V gene lookup returns CDR1 MNHGY and CDR2 SVAAGI. The J segment lost 1 base and the V segment lost 1 base, leaving 5 bases of the junction unmatched. Here the CDR3 DNA reads TGTGCCAGCAGTTATTGGGTACTAGCGGGAGGATCCTACAATGAGCAGTTCTTC. Translating gives CASSYWVLAGGSYNEQFF.

This clonotype was counted once. A junction end diverges from the germline sequence, so it may reflect a read error. The rearrangement uses TRBV19 and TRBJ2-3, with 8 nucleotides matching TRBD2. The germline gives CDR1 LNHDA, CDR2 SQIVND (reference sequence). This CDR3 contains 14 residues. The CDR3 reads CVSSSGTSTDTQYF. The CDR3 nucleotides read TGTGTCAGTAGTAGCGGGACTAGCACAGATACGCAGTATTTT. The full variable domain, with the rest looked up from reference TRBV19 and TRBJ2-3, is DGGITQSPKYLFRKEGQNVTLSCEQNLNHDAMYWYRQDPGQGLRLIYYSQIVNDFQKGDIAEGYSVSREKKESFPLTVTSAQKNPTAFYLCVSSSGTSTDTQYFGPGTRLTVL.

This clonotype was detected ten times or more. The genes are TRBV7-2 and TRBJ1-5; possibly TRBD1 for D (6 bases). This CDR3 has 15 residues. Germline loops: CDR1 SGHTA, CDR2 FQGNSA. Trimming cost V 4 bases and J 9 bases, with 19 bases left between them. CDR3 nucleotides: TGTGCCAGCAGCTATAGGACAGCTCTGGTCGGGCCCCAGCATTTT. Translated, it gives CASSYRTALVGPQHF. Looking up the rest from reference TRBV7-2 and TRBJ1-5 gives the full variable domain: GAGVSQSPSNKVTEKGKDVELRCDPISGHTALYWYRQSLGQGLEFLIYFQGNSAPDKSGLPSDRFSAERTGGSVSTLTIQRTQQEDSAVYLCASSYRTALVGPQHFGDGTRLSIL.